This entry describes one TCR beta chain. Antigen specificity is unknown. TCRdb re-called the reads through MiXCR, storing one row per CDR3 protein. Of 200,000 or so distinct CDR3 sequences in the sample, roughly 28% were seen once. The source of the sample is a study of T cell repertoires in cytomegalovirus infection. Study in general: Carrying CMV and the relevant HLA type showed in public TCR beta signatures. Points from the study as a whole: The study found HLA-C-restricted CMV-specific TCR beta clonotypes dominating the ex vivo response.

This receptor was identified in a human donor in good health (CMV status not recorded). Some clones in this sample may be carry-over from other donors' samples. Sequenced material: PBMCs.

The CDR3 here is CASSQDRKNTGELFF. The CDR3 nucleotides read TGCGCCAGCAGCCAAGATCGCAAGAACACCGGGGAGCTGTTTTTT. V gene TRBV4-1 combines with J gene TRBJ2-2; D gene unclear. This CDR3 has 15 amino acids. Trimming cost V 0 bases and J 1 base, with 6 bases left between them. Germline CDR1 and CDR2: MGHRA and YSYEKL.